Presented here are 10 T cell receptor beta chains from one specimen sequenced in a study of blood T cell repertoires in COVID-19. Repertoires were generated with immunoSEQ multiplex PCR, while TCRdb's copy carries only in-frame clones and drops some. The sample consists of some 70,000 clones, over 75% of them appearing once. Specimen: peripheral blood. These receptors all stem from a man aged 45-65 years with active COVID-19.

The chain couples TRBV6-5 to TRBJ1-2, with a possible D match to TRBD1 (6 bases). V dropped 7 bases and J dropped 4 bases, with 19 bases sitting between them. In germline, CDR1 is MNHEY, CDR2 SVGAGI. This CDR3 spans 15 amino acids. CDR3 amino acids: CASTDFGQSSYGYTF. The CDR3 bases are TGTGCCAGCACCGACTTTGGACAGTCCAGCTATGGCTACACCTTC.

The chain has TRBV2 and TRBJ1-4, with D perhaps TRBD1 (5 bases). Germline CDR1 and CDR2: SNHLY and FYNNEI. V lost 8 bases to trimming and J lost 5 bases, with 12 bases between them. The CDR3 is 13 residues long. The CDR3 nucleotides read TGTGCCAGCCTAGGGGAATCGAATGAAAAACTGTTTTTT. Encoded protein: CASLGESNEKLFF.

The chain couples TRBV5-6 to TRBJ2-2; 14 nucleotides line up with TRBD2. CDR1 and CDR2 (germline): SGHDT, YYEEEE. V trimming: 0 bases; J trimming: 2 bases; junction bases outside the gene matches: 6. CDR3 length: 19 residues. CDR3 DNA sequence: TGTGCCAGCAGCTTGGAGCGACTAGCGGGAGGGTTTAACACCGGGGAGCTGTTTTTT. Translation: CASSLERLAGGFNTGELFF.

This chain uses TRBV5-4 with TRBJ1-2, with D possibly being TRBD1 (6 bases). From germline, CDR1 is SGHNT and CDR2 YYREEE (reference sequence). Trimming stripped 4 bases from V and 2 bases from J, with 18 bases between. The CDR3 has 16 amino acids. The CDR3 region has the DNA TGTGCCAGCAGCGGGGGCTATAAGGGGCCGAACTATGGCTACACCTTC. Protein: CASSGGYKGPNYGYTF.

CDR3 region: CASRLELTGEYEKLFF. In DNA, the CDR3 is TGTGCCAGCAGACTCGAACTGACAGGGGAGTACGAAAAACTGTTTTTT. The chain employs TRBV21-1 and TRBJ1-4; TRBD1, the D gene given by the table, was not confirmed from the DNA. TRBV21-1 is a pseudogene. The CDR3 totals 16 residues.

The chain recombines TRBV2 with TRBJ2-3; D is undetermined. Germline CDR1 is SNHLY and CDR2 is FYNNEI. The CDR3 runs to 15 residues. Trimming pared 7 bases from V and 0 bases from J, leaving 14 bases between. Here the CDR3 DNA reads TGTGCCAGCAAAAAAATAGAGATGAGCACAGATACGCAGTATTTT. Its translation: CASKKIEMSTDTQYF.

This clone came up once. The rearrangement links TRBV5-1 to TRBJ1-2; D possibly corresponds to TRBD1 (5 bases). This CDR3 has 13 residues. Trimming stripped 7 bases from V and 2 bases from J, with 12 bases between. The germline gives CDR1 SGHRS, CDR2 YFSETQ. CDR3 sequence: CASQETENYGYTF. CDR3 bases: TGCGCCAGCCAAGAGACAGAGAACTATGGCTACACCTTC.

CDR3 residues: CASSVTDLTGARETQYF. DNA for the CDR3: TGTGCCAGCAGCGTTACCGACCTAACAGGGGCGCGGGAGACCCAGTACTTC. The V and J genes are TRBV9 and TRBJ2-5; 7 positions agree with TRBD1. The CDR3 runs to 17 residues. Germline V gene sequence: CDR1 SGDLS, CDR2 YYNGEE. Trimming cost V 2 bases and J 5 bases; bases outside gene matches: 15.

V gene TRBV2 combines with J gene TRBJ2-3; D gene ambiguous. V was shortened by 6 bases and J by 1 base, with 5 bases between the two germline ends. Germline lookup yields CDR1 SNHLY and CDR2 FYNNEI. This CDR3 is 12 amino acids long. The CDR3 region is CASSFGTDTQYF. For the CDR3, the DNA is TGTGCCAGCAGCTTTGGCACAGATACGCAGTATTTT.

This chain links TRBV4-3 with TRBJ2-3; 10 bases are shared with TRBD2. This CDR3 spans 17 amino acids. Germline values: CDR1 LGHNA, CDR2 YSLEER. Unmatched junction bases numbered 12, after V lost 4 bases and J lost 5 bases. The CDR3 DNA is TGCGCCAGCAGCCCCAGAAGTCTAGCGGGGGAGATAGATACGCAGTATTTT. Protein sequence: CASSPRSLAGEIDTQYF.